This entry describes one T cell receptor beta chain. The antigen remains undetermined. This sample was taken from a study of cytomegalovirus exposure and HLA in healthy donors. Study-level results: In vitro checks showed that a few CMV-associated chains really do target CMV antigens. Roughly uniform sequencing depth across donors was assumed, possibly incorrectly. A later analysis showed TCR association rates differing by HLA locus, peaking at DRB1 and lowest at HLA-C. The only immune exposure information that was available was CMV serostatus.

The PCR ran on 60 Vbeta and 13 Jbeta primers. Method: immunoSEQ multiplex PCR; TCRdb's copy keeps in-frame clones and lacks some. The sample lists more than 110,000 clones, roughly 78% occurring once. Losses at the gene ends were 4 bases for V and 1 base for J; bases not matched to a gene: 8. The CDR3 has 16 residues. Germline V gene sequence: CDR1 SGDLS, CDR2 YYNGEE. This TCR was recovered from a man in his thirties or forties in good health and CMV-seronegative. V gene TRBV9 combines with J gene TRBJ2-1; TRBD1 matches 7 bases. The material sequenced was PBMCs. CDR3 nucleotides: TGTGCCAGCAGCTCTGCTCCGGGACAGTCCTACAATGAGCAGTTCTTC. Residues: CASSSAPGQSYNEQFF.